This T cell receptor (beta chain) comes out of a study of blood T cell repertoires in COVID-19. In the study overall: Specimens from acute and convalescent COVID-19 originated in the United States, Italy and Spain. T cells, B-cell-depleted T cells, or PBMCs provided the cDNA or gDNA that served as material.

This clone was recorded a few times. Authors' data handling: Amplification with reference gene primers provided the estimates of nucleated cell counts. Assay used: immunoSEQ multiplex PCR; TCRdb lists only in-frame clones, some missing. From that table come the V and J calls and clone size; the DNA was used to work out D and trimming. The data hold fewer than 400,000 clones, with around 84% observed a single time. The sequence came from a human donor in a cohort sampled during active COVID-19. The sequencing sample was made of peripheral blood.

The CDR3 sequence is CASSLSDQPQHF. The CDR3 nucleotides are TGTGCCAGCAGCCTAAGCGATCAGCCCCAGCATTTT. V gene TRBV3-1 (or the pseudogene TRBV3-2) combines with J gene TRBJ1-5; the D is unclear. CDR3 length: 12 residues. Trimming stripped 4 bases from V and 5 bases from J, with 6 bases between. Germline V lookup: CDR1 LGHDT, CDR2 YNNKEL (reference sequence).